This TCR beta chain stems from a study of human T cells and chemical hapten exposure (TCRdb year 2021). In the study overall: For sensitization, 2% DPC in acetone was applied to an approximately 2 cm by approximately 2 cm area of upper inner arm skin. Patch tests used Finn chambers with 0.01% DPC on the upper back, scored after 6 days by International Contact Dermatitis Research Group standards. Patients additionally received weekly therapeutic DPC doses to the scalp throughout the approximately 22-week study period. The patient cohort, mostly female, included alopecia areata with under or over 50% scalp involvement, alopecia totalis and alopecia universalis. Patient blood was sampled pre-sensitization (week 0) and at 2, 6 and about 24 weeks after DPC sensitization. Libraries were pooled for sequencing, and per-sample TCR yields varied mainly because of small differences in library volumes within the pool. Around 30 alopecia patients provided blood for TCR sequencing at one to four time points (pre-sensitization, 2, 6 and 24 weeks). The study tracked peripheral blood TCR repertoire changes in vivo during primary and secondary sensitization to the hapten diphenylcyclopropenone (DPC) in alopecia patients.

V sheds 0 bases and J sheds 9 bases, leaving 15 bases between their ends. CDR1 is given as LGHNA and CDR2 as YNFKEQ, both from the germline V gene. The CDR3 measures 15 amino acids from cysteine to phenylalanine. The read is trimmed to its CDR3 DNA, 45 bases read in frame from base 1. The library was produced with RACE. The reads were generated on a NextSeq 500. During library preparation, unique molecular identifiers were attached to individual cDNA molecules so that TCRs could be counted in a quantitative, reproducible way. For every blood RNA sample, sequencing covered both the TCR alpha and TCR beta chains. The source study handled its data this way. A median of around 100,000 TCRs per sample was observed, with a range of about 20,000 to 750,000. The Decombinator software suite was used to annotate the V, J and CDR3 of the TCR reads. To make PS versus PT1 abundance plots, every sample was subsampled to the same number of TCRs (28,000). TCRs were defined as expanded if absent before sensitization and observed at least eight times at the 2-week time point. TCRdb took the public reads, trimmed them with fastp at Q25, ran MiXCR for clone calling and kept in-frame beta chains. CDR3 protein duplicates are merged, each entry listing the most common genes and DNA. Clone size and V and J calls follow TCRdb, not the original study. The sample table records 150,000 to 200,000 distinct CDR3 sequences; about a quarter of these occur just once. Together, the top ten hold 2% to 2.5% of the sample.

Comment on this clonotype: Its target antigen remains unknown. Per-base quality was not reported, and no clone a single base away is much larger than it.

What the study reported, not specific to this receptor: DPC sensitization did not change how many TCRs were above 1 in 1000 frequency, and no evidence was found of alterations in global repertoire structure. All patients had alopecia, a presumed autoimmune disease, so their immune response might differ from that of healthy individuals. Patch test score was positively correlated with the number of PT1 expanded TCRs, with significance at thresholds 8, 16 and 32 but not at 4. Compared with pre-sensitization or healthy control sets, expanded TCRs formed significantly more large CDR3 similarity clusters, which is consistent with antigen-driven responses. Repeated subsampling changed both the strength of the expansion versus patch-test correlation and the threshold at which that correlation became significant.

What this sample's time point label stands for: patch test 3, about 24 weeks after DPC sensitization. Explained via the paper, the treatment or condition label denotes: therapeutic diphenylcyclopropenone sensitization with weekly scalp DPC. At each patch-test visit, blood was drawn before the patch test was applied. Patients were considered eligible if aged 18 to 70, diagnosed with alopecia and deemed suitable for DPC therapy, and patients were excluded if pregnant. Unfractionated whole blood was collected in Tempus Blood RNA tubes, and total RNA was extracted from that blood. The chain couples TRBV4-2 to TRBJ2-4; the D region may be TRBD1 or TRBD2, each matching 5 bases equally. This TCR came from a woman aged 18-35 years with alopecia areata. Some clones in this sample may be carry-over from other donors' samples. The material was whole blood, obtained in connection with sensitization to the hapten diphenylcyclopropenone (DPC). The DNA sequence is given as TGTGCCAGCAGCCAAGACACCGGGACCCAAGGCATTCAGTACTTC. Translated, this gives CASSQDTGTQGIQYF.